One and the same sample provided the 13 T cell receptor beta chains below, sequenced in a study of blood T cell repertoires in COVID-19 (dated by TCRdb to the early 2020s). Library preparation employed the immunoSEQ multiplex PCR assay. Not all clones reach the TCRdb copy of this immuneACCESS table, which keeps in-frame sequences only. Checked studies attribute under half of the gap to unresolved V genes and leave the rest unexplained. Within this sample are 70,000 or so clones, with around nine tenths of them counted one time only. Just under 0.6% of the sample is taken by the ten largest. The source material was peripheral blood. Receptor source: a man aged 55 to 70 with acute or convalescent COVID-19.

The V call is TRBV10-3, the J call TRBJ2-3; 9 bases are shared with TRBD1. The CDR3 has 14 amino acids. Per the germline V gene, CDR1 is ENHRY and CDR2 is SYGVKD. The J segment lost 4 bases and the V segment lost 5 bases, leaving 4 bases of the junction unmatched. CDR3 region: CAISPGQGPDTQYF. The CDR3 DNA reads TGTGCCATCAGTCCGGGACAGGGACCAGATACGCAGTATTTT.

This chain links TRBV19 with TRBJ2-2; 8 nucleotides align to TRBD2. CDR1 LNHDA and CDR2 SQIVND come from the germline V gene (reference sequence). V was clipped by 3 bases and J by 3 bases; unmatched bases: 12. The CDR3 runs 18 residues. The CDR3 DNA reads TGTGCCAGTAGTATTGGGCTCTTACAAGCGGGGGACACCGGGGAGCTGTTTTTT. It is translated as CASSIGLLQAGDTGELFF.

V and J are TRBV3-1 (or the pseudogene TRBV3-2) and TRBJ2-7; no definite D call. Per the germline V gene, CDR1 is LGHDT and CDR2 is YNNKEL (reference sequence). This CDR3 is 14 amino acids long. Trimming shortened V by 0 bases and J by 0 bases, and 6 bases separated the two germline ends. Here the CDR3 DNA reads TGTGCCAGCAGCCAAGACCCTAGCTCCTACGAGCAGTACTTC. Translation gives CASSQDPSSYEQYF.

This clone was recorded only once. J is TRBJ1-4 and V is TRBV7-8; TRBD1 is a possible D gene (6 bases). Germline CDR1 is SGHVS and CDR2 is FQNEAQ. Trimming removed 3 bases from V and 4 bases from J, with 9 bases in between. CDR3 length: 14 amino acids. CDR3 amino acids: CASSLTGLNEKLFF. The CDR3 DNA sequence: TGTGCCAGCAGCTTGACAGGCCTTAATGAAAAACTGTTTTTT.

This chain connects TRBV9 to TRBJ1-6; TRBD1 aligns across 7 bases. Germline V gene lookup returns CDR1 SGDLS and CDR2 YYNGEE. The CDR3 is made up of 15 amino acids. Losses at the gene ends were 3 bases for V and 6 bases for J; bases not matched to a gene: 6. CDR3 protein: CASSGDRDPNSPLHF. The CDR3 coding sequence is TGTGCCAGCAGCGGTGACAGGGATCCTAATTCACCCCTCCACTTT.

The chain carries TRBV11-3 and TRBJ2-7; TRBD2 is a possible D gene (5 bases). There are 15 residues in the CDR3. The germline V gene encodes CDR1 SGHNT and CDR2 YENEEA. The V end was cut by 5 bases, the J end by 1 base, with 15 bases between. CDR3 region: CASSPRTGSSYEQYF. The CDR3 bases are TGTGCCAGCAGCCCGCGGACGGGGTCGTCCTACGAGCAGTACTTC.

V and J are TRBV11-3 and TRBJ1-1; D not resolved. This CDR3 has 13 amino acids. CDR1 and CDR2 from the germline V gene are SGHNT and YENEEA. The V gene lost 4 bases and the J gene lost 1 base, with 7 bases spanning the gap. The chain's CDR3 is CASSSNRNTEAFF. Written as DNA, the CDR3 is TGTGCCAGCAGCTCTAACAGGAACACTGAAGCTTTCTTT.

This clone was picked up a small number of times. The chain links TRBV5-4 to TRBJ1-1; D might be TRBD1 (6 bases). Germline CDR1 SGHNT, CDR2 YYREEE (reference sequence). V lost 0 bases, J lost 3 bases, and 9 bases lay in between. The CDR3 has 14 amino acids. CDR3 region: CASSLGGRDTEAFF. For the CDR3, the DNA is TGTGCCAGCAGCTTGGGGGGGCGGGACACTGAAGCTTTCTTT.

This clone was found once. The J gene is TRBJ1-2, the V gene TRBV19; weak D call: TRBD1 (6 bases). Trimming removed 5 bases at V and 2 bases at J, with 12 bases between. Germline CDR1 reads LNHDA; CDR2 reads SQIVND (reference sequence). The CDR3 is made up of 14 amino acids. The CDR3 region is CASSSQTGNYGYTF. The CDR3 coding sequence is TGTGCCAGTAGTTCTCAGACAGGAAACTATGGCTACACCTTC.

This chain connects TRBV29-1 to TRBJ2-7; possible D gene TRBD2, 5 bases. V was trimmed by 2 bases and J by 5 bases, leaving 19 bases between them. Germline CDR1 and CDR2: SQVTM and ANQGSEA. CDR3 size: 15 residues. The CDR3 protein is CSVEPTDSPGDEQYF. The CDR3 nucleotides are TGCAGCGTTGAACCGACGGACTCCCCCGGCGACGAGCAGTACTTC.

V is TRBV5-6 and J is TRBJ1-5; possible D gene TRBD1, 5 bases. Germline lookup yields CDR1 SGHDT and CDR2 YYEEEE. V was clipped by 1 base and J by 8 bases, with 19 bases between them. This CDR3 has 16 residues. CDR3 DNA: TGTGCCAGCAGCTTGCTTACCGGCAGGGTTGACGAGCCCCAGCATTTT. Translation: CASSLLTGRVDEPQHF.

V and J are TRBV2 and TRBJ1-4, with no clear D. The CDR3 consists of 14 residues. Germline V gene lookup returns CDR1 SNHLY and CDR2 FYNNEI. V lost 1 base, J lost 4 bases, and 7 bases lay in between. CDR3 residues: CASSEGAVNEKLFF. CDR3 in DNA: TGTGCCAGCAGTGAAGGGGCCGTTAATGAAAAACTGTTTTTT.

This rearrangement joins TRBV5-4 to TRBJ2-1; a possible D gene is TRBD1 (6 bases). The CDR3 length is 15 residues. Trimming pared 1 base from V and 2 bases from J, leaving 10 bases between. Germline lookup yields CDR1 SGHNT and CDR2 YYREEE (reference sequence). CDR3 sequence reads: CASSLPGQTYNEQFF. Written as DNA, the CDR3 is TGTGCCAGCAGCTTGCCGGGACAAACCTACAATGAGCAGTTCTTC.